A single sample gave rise to the 26 T cell receptor beta chains below, sequenced in a study of T cell changes during pregnancy in multiple sclerosis. TCRdb keeps only in-frame clones here, not all; method: immunoSEQ multiplex PCR. The sample lists approximately 70,000 clones, 92% occurring once. The sequenced sample was peripheral blood, obtained in the second trimester of pregnancy. All receptors come from a female donor in good health, enrolled as a control in a pregnancy study.

CDR3 loop: CAISDRGTGDSPLHF. DNA for the CDR3: TGTGCCATCAGTGATAGGGGAACAGGGGATTCACCCCTCCACTTT. The chain has TRBV10-3 and TRBJ1-6, with 7 bases matching TRBD1. The CDR3 length is 15 residues. V shed 3 bases, J shed 8 bases, and the junction held 7 bases outside the gene matches. Germline CDR1 ENHRY, CDR2 SYGVKD.

This chain's CDR3 is CASSRNQPGLQEKLFF. The CDR3 DNA reads TGTGCCAGCAGCCGTAACCAACCAGGCCTTCAGGAAAAACTGTTTTTT. V gene TRBV5-4 combines with J gene TRBJ1-4; D uncertain. This CDR3 comprises 16 residues. The V end was cut by 4 bases, the J end by 8 bases, with 21 bases between. Germline lookup yields CDR1 SGHNT and CDR2 YYREEE (reference sequence).

The chain links TRBV6-5 to TRBJ1-2; D is possibly TRBD1 (5 bases). The germline gives CDR1 MNHEY, CDR2 SVGAGI. The CDR3 spans 13 residues. V lost 0 bases and J lost 8, with 10 bases in between. The CDR3 spells CASSYSGARGYTF. The CDR3 DNA is TGTGCCAGCAGTTACTCTGGGGCGCGGGGCTACACCTTC.

This chain connects TRBV4-2 to TRBJ2-2; D may be TRBD2 (6 bases). Trimming took 6 bases from V and 9 from J, leaving 11 bases between them. CDR3 length: 12 residues. Per the germline V gene, CDR1 is LGHNA and CDR2 is YNFKEQ. CDR3 in DNA: TGTGCCAGCAGAGGAGGGGCGAGGGAGCTGTTTTTT. Translation gives CASRGGARELFF.

V and J are TRBV4-2 and TRBJ2-2; D is possibly TRBD2 (6 bases). The CDR3 consists of 13 residues. CDR1 and CDR2 from the germline V gene are LGHNA and YNFKEQ. V was trimmed by 4 bases and J by 5 bases, leaving 8 bases between them. In DNA, the CDR3 is TGTGCCAGCAGCCCAGGAGGGACCGGGGAGCTGTTTTTT. Translating gives CASSPGGTGELFF.

This clone was detected once. The rearrangement joins TRBV30 to TRBJ2-7; TRBD2 aligns across 13 bases. Germline-derived CDR1 and CDR2 are GTSNPN and SVGIG (reference sequence). Trimming took 0 bases from V and 5 from J; bases not matched to a gene: 4. This CDR3 spans 15 amino acids. The CDR3 reads CAWSVRLAGGHEQYF. The CDR3 DNA is TGTGCCTGGAGTGTACGACTAGCGGGAGGCCACGAGCAGTACTTC.

The V gene is TRBV7-6, the J gene TRBJ2-2; D gene ambiguous. The CDR3 is made up of 15 amino acids. Germline CDR1 and CDR2: SGHVS and FNYEAQ. The V gene lost 5 bases and the J gene lost 1 base, with 11 bases spanning the gap. CDR3 amino acids: CASSRFTENTGELFF. The CDR3 DNA reads as TGTGCCAGCAGCCGTTTTACTGAGAACACCGGGGAGCTGTTTTTT.

The chain links TRBV29-1 to TRBJ2-1; 14 positions match TRBD2. Per germline, CDR1 SQVTM and CDR2 ANQGSEA. Trimming at V came to 8 bases and at J to 0 bases, leaving 3 bases not matched to a gene. The length of the CDR3 is 15 residues. The CDR3: CSKGLAGVSYNEQFF. The CDR3 nucleotides are TGCAGCAAGGGACTAGCGGGGGTCTCCTACAATGAGCAGTTCTTC.

V and J are TRBV6-6 and TRBJ2-5; D perhaps matches TRBD2 (5 bases). The germline V and J ends were trimmed by 6 bases and 0 bases, with 8 bases remaining between them. The CDR3 loop spans 13 amino acids. CDR1 is MNHNY and CDR2 is SVGAGI in the germline V gene (reference sequence). The CDR3 loop reads CASSPRDQETQYF. For the CDR3, the DNA is TGTGCCAGCAGCCCGCGGGACCAAGAGACCCAGTACTTC.

This clone was seen once. The rearrangement joins TRBV5-6 to TRBJ1-2, with 8 bases identical to TRBD1. V was clipped by 4 bases and J by 8 bases; unmatched bases: 10. From germline, CDR1 is SGHDT and CDR2 YYEEEE. CDR3 length: 14 residues. This CDR3 reads CASSPGQGRGGYTF. The CDR3 bases are TGTGCCAGCAGCCCAGGACAGGGAAGGGGGGGCTACACCTTC.

J is TRBJ2-3 and V is TRBV9; 8 nucleotides match TRBD1. V shed 4 bases, J shed 1 base, and the junction held 5 bases outside the gene matches. Germline V gene sequence: CDR1 SGDLS, CDR2 YYNGEE. The CDR3 length is 15 residues. CDR3 region: CASSFLGQGTDTQYF. The DNA of the CDR3 is TGTGCCAGCAGCTTCCTGGGACAGGGCACAGATACGCAGTATTTT.

The rearrangement links TRBV6-6 to TRBJ2-7, with a possible D match to TRBD2 (7 bases). Trimming pared 7 bases from V and 7 bases from J, leaving 20 bases between. This CDR3 is 14 amino acids long. CDR1 and CDR2 (germline): MNHNY, SVGAGI (reference sequence). CDR3 residues: CASTPRGAQAEQYF. For the CDR3, the DNA is TGTGCCAGCACCCCCCGGGGGGCGCAAGCTGAGCAGTACTTC.

This clone has only one observation. V usage is TRBV28 and J usage is TRBJ1-2, with TRBD1 matching 9 bases. The CDR3 sequence is 15 residues long. V shed 3 bases, J shed 5 bases, and the junction held 7 bases outside the gene matches. CDR1 and CDR2 (germline): MDHEN, SYDVKM. CDR3 loop: CASSFRDRAAYGYTF. The CDR3 DNA is TGTGCCAGCAGTTTTCGGGACAGGGCCGCTTATGGCTACACCTTC.

V gene TRBV9 combines with J gene TRBJ1-1; D gene ambiguous. V was shortened by 0 bases and J by 0 bases, with 15 bases between the two germline ends. Germline V gene lookup returns CDR1 SGDLS and CDR2 YYNGEE. The CDR3 runs 17 residues. In nucleotides, the CDR3 is TGTGCCAGCAGCGTAGGGGCGCAACGCGGGGTGAACACTGAAGCTTTCTTT. Residues: CASSVGAQRGVNTEAFF. Based on the CDR3 plus reference TRBV9 and TRBJ1-1, the full variable domain is DSGVTQTPKHLITATGQRVTLRCSPRSGDLSVYWYQQSLDQGLQFLIQYYNGEERAKGNILERFSAQQFPDLHSELNLSSLELGDSALYFCASSVGAQRGVNTEAFFGQGTRLTVV.

The rearrangement uses TRBV5-8 and TRBJ2-2, with TRBD1 identical over 10 bases. The CDR3 loop spans 16 amino acids. V shed 4 bases, J shed 0 bases, and the junction held 3 bases outside the gene matches. The germline gives CDR1 SGHTS, CDR2 YDEGEE. CDR3 sequence (DNA): TGTGCCAGCAGCCGACAGGGGGCTTCGAACACCGGGGAGCTGTTTTTT. This gives the protein CASSRQGASNTGELFF.

This clone was counted a single time. The chain is built from TRBV5-1 and TRBJ2-7; 8 nucleotides line up with TRBD1. Germline values: CDR1 SGHRS, CDR2 YFSETQ. Trimming at V came to 4 bases and at J to 2 bases, leaving 5 bases not matched to a gene. This CDR3 comprises 14 residues. CDR3 in DNA: TGCGCCAGCAGCCACGGACAGGGCACCTACGAGCAGTACTTC. This gives the protein CASSHGQGTYEQYF.

This clone was picked up one time. V usage is TRBV19 and J usage is TRBJ1-5; 8 positions match TRBD1. This CDR3 contains 14 residues. V dropped 7 bases and J dropped 7; count of bases not matched to a gene: 9. CDR1 is LNHDA and CDR2 is SQIVND in the germline V gene (reference sequence). In DNA, the CDR3 is TGTGCCAGTATATCAGGGGGCGCGCGGCAGCCCCAGCATTTT. Translation gives CASISGGARQPQHF.

The chain recombines TRBV2 with TRBJ1-2, with a possible D match to TRBD1 (6 bases). The CDR3 runs 13 residues. In germline, CDR1 is SNHLY, CDR2 FYNNEI. With 8 bases removed from V and 3 bases from J, the gap between germline ends came to 13 bases. The CDR3: CASLQGPYYGYTF. In nucleotides, the CDR3 is TGTGCCAGCTTGCAGGGGCCGTACTATGGCTACACCTTC.

The chain links TRBV7-3 to TRBJ2-4; D possibly corresponds to TRBD1 (7 bases). CDR3 length: 14 residues. Germline V gene data show CDR1 as SGHTA and CDR2 as FQGTGA. The V end lost 6 bases, the J end lost 4 bases, and 13 bases lay between the germline ends. CDR3 sequence: CASSSSGGKNIQYF. As DNA, the CDR3 is TGTGCCAGCAGTTCCTCAGGGGGGAAAAACATTCAGTACTTC.

The rearrangement uses TRBV5-4 and TRBJ2-7, with 10 bases fitting TRBD2. The CDR3 is made up of 16 amino acids. The J segment lost 5 bases and the V segment lost 3 bases, leaving 11 bases of the junction unmatched. Germline CDR1 is SGHNT and CDR2 is YYREEE (reference sequence). The CDR3 protein is CASSSGSGRAYDEQYF. The CDR3 DNA is TGTGCCAGCAGCTCGGGGAGCGGGAGGGCGTATGACGAGCAGTACTTC.

This clone was found once. The J gene is TRBJ1-1, the V gene TRBV5-5; D is unclear. The germline gives CDR1 SGHKS, CDR2 YYEKEE (reference sequence). The CDR3 sequence is 12 residues long. V shed 4 bases and J shed 7 bases, with 11 bases lying between them. This CDR3 is CASSPLSYEAFF. In nucleotides, the CDR3 is TGTGCCAGCAGCCCGTTGAGCTATGAAGCTTTCTTT. Complete variable domain (other parts from reference TRBV5-5 and TRBJ1-1): DAGVTQSPTHLIKTRGQQVTLRCSPISGHKSVSWYQQVLGQGPQFIFQYYEKEERGRGNFPDRFSARQFPNYSSELNVNALLLGDSALYLCASSPLSYEAFFGQGTRLTVV.

V and J are TRBV27 and TRBJ2-7; 13 bases fit TRBD2. This CDR3 has 15 residues. The V segment lost 5 bases and the J segment 2 bases; nucleotides outside the gene matches: 3. Germline V gene data show CDR1 as MNHEY and CDR2 as SMNVEV (reference sequence). CDR3 in amino acids: CASSPTSGRPYEQYF. CDR3 DNA sequence: TGTGCCAGCAGTCCGACTAGCGGGAGGCCCTACGAGCAGTACTTC.

This clone occurred a few times. V usage is TRBV29-1 and J usage is TRBJ1-2; D is perhaps TRBD1 (5 bases). V was trimmed by 4 bases and J by 4 bases, leaving 13 bases between them. CDR1 is SQVTM and CDR2 is ANQGSEA in the germline V gene. The CDR3 contains 13 residues. The chain's CDR3 is CSVAHRQAYGYTF. Written as DNA, the CDR3 is TGCAGCGTTGCGCACAGGCAAGCCTATGGCTACACCTTC. Full variable domain (missing parts from reference TRBV29-1 and TRBJ1-2): SAVISQKPSRDICQRGTSLTIQCQVDSQVTMMFWYRQQPGQSLTLIATANQGSEATYESGFVIDKFPISRPNLTFSTLTVSNMSPEDSSIYLCSVAHRQAYGYTFGSGTRLTVV.

The rearrangement uses TRBV7-3 and TRBJ2-3; tentative D call: TRBD2 (6 bases). This CDR3 contains 15 residues. Germline CDR1 is SGHTA and CDR2 is FQGTGA. The germline V and J ends were trimmed by 5 bases and 4 bases, with 16 bases remaining between them. The CDR3 loop reads CASSASRETADTQYF. Written as DNA, the CDR3 is TGTGCCAGCAGCGCCTCCCGGGAGACGGCAGATACGCAGTATTTT.

J is TRBJ2-7 and V is TRBV30, with 12 bases lining up with TRBD2. The length of the CDR3 is 14 residues. V shed 7 bases, J shed 6 bases, and the junction held 10 bases outside the gene matches. Germline CDR1 reads GTSNPN; CDR2 reads SVGIG (reference sequence). As DNA, the CDR3 is TGTGCCTTAAGCCTAGCGGGAGGGCTAGGCGAGCAGTACTTC. It encodes CALSLAGGLGEQYF.

V is TRBV10-3 and J is TRBJ2-7; a weak D match, TRBD2 (6 bases). This CDR3 contains 13 residues. CDR1 and CDR2 (germline): ENHRY, SYGVKD. V lost 7 bases, J lost 4 bases, and 14 bases lay in between. CDR3 protein: CAITGGMGYEQYF. The CDR3 DNA reads as TGTGCCATCACCGGCGGGATGGGGTACGAGCAGTACTTC.